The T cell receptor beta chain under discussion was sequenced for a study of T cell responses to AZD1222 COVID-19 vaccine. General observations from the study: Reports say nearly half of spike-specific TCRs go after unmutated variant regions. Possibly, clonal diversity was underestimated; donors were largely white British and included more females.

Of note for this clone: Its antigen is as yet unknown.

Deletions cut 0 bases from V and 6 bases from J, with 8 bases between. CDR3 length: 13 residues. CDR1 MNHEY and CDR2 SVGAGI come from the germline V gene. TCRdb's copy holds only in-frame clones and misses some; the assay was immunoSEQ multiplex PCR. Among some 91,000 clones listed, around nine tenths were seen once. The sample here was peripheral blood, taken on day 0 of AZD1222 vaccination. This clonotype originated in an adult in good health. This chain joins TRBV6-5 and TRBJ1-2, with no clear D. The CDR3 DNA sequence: TGTGCCAGCAGTTACTCGCGAGGTCATGGCTACACCTTC. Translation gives CASSYSRGHGYTF.